This T cell receptor (beta chain) emerged from a study of OX40 agonist ivuxolimab in advanced cancers. The protocol was immunoSEQ multiplex PCR, while the TCRdb copy is restricted to in-frame clones and leaves out a portion. The table records under 40,000 clones, roughly 80% of them present only once. This TCR derives from an adult with an advanced solid tumor such as melanoma, head and neck, liver or kidney cancer. The sequences come from CD4+ or CD8+ T cells sorted from blood, collected in a trial of the OX40 agonist ivuxolimab.

CDR3 sequence: CASSETSGNYNEQFF. In DNA, the CDR3 is TGCGCCAGCAGCGAGACTAGCGGGAATTACAATGAGCAGTTCTTC. This rearrangement joins TRBV5-1 to TRBJ2-1; TRBD2 matches at 11 bases. The CDR3 length is 15 residues. Losses at the gene ends were 4 bases for V and 4 bases for J; bases not matched to a gene: 4. The germline gives CDR1 SGHRS, CDR2 YFSETQ.